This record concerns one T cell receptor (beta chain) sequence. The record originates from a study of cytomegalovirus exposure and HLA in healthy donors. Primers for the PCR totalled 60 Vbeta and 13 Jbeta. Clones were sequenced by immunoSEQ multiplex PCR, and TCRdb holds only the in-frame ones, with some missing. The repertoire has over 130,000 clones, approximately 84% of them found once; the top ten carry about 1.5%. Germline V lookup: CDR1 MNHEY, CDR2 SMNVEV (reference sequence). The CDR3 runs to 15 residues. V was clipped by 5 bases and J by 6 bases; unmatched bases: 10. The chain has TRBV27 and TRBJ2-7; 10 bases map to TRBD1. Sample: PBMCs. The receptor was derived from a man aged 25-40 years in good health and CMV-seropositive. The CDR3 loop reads CASSQNPRTGGEQYF. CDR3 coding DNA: TGTGCCAGCAGTCAAAACCCCCGGACAGGGGGCGAGCAGTACTTC.